This T cell receptor (beta chain) came from a study of beta chain features in type 1 diabetes. The study's findings and limits: Type 1 diabetes patients had TCRB CDR3s that were shorter (moderately but significantly so) in all four CD4+ subsets. Patients with type 1 diabetes carried fewer insertions and had more deletions at their VDJ junctions. Compared to healthy donors, patients appeared to have naive, central memory and Treg TCRB repertoires that were more alike.

The isolated RNA, all of it, was reverse transcribed, so expressed TCRB transcripts were what got sequenced. Using immunoSEQ multiplex PCR, the repertoire was profiled, and TCRdb retains in-frame clones only, with some absent. The repertoire holds hundreds of thousands of clones, with around 15% as singletons. This clone was seen only a few times. What it binds is unknown. Based on CD45RO/CCR7/CD25/CD127/CD95/CD27, CD4+ regulatory, stem cell-like memory, naive and central memory cells were sorted. CDR1 is GTSNPN, CDR2 SVGIG, per germline (reference sequence). The CDR3 contains 12 residues. Trimming removed 3 bases from V and 10 bases from J, with 14 bases in between.

Sample: naive CD4+ T cells from blood. The chain recombines TRBV30 with TRBJ2-3; no definite D call. The clonotype comes from a man younger than 35 with type 1 diabetes. The CDR3 DNA reads as TGTGCCTGGAGCCCCACTGGTAGTCCGCAGTATTTT. This translates into CAWSPTGSPQYF.